This TCR beta chain was profiled in a study of cytomegalovirus exposure and HLA in healthy donors. Turning to the study itself: A previous analysis identified 90 million to 140 million unique TCR beta sequences derived from around 200 million T cells.

Points from the study as a whole: Reports described diagnosis of cytomegalovirus status by the classifier as highly specific and sensitive. TCR beta sequences reportedly predicted most subjects' HLA-A and HLA-B alleles accurately.

PCR employed 60 Vbeta and 13 Jbeta primers. Assay: immunoSEQ multiplex PCR; the TCRdb copy retains only in-frame clones and omits some. The sample yields about 130,000 clones, less than 85% seen once. Trimming removed 0 bases at V and 2 bases at J, with 10 bases between. This CDR3 has 15 amino acids. CDR1 is SGDLS and CDR2 is YYNGEE in the germline V gene. For this clone: Its antigen remains unidentified.

Sample: PBMCs. The receptor was derived from a man aged 30-40 years in good health and CMV-seropositive. This chain joins TRBV9 and TRBJ2-3; D uncertain. The CDR3 protein is CASSVASRYTDTQYF. The CDR3 DNA reads as TGTGCCAGCAGCGTAGCGAGTAGATACACAGATACGCAGTATTTT.